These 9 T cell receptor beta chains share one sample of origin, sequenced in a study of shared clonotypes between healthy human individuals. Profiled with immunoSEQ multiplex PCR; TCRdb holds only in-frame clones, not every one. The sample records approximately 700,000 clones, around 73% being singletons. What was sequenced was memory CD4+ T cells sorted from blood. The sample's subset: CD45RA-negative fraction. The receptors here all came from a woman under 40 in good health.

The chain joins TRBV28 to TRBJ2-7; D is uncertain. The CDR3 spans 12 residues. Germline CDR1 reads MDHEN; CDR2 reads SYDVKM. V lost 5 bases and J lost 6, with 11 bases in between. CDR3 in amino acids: CASSGRVSEQYF. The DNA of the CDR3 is TGTGCCAGCAGTGGCCGGGTCTCCGAGCAGTACTTC.

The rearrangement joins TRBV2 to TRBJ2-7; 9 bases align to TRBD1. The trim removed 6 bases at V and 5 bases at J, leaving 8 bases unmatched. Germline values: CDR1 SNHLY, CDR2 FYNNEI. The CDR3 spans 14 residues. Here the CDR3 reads CASRPPGQGHEQYF. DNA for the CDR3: TGTGCCAGCAGACCACCGGGACAGGGCCACGAGCAGTACTTC. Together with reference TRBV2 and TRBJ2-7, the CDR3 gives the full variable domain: EPEVTQTPSHQVTQMGQEVILRCVPISNHLYFYWYRQILGQKVEFLVSFYNNEISEKSEIFDDQFSVERPDGSNFTLKIRSTKLEDSAMYFCASRPPGQGHEQYFGPGTRLTVT.

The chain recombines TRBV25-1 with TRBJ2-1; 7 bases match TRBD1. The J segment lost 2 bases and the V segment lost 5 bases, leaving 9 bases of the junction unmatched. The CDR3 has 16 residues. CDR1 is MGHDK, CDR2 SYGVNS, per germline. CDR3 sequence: CASSTQDRPPYNEQFF. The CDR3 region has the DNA TGTGCCAGCAGTACACAGGACAGGCCCCCCTACAATGAGCAGTTCTTC.

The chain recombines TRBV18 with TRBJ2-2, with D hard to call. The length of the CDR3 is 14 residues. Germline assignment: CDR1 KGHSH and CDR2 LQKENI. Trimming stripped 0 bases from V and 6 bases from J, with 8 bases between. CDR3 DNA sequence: TGTGCCAGCTCACCACCCAGCGTTCCCGGGGAGCTGTTTTTT. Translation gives CASSPPSVPGELFF.

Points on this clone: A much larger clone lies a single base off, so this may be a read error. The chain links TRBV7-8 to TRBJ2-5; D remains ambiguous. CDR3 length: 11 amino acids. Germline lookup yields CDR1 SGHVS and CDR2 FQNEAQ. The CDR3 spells CASGLGETQYF. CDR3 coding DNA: TGTGCCAGCGGCTTGGGGGAGACCCAGTACTTC. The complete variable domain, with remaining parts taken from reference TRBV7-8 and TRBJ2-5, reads GAGVSQSPRYKVAKRGQDVALRCDPISGHVSLFWYQQALGQGPEFLTYFQNEAQLDKSGLPSDRFFAERPEGSVSTLKIQRTQQEDSAVYLCASGLGETQYFGPGTRLLVL.

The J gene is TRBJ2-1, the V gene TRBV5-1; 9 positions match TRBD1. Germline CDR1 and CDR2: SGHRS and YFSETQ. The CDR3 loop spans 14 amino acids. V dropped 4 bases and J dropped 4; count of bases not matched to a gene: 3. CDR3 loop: CASSMGQGYNEQFF. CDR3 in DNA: TGCGCCAGCAGCATGGGACAGGGATACAATGAGCAGTTCTTC.

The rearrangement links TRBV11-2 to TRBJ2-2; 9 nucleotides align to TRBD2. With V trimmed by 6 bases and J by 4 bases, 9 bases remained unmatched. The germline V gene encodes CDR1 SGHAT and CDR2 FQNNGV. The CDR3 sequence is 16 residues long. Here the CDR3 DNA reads TGTGCCAGCAGTCGATTAGCGGGAGCTCTCACCGGGGAGCTGTTTTTT. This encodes CASSRLAGALTGELFF.

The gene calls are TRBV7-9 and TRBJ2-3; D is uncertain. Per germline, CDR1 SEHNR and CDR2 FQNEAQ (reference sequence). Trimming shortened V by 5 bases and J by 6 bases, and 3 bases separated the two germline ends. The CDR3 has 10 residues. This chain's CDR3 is CASSGDTQYF. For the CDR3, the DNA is TGTGCCAGCAGCGGGGATACGCAGTATTTT.

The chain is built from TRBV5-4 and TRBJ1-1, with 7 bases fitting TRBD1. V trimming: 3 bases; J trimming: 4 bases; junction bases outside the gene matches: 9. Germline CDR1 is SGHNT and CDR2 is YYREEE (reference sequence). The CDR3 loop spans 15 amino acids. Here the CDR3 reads CASSSAMSGGTEAFF. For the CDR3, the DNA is TGTGCCAGCAGCTCGGCGATGTCAGGGGGCACTGAAGCTTTCTTT.